Listed below are T cell receptor beta chains from one sample, sequenced in a study of identical twins. From the 5' RACE reads, TCRdb called clonotypes with MiXCR, one entry per CDR3 protein. The sample gives about 240,000 distinct CDR3 sequences, about 10% of which show up once; less than 12% is in the top ten. Material for sequencing was memory T cells sorted from blood. These receptors all come from a man aged 50 or older in good health. Each CDR3 is given with its conserved first and last residue. Each record gives: J gene, V gene, clone size, D gene, CDR3 protein, CDR3 DNA. A D gene is named only where the DNA matches it firmly. The listing skips clone size in some rows; elsewhere it reads once, few, many or a size class.

TRBJ2-3,TRBV11-1,NA,TRBD2,CASSLVIGTSEDTQYF,TGTGCCAGCAGCTTAGTAATAGGGACTAGCGAAGATACGCAGTATTTT
TRBJ2-3,TRBV20-1,few,TRBD2,CSARDPSGKTSTDTQYF,TGCAGTGCTAGAGATCCTAGCGGGAAGACTAGCACAGATACGCAGTATTTT
TRBJ1-6,TRBV6-2/TRBV6-3,many,NA,CASTGPDRRVNSPLHF,TGTGCCAGCACCGGCCCCGACAGAAGAGTTAATTCACCCCTCCACTTT
TRBJ1-4,TRBV7-8,few,NA,CASRASRGNNEKLFF,TGTGCCAGCAGGGCCTCGCGCGGGAACAATGAAAAACTGTTTTTT
TRBJ2-1,TRBV29-1,many,TRBD2,CSVEERAGYNEQFF,TGCAGCGTTGAAGAGCGAGCGGGGTACAATGAGCAGTTCTTC
TRBJ1-1,TRBV6-5,many,NA,CASSYSRQMNTEAFF,TGTGCCAGCAGTTACTCCCGACAGATGAACACTGAAGCTTTCTTT
TRBJ2-1,TRBV7-3,NA,TRBD1,CACSLWGTGYNEQFF,TGTGCCTGCAGCTTATGGGGGACAGGCTACAATGAGCAGTTCTTC
TRBJ2-7,TRBV5-1,NA,NA,CASSAGPHYEQYF,TGCGCCAGCAGCGCGGGACCCCACTACGAGCAGTACTTC
TRBJ2-3,TRBV10-3,NA,NA,CAISDGGTSTDTQYF,TGTGCCATCAGTGACGGCGGGACGAGCACAGATACGCAGTATTTT
TRBJ2-7,TRBV28,many,NA,CASSISPRRSYEQYF,TGTGCCAGCAGCATAAGCCCCCGAAGATCCTACGAGCAGTACTTC
TRBJ2-1,TRBV5-1,many,NA,CASSLGTNNEQFF,TGCGCCAGCAGCTTGGGGACCAATAATGAGCAGTTCTTC
TRBJ2-5,TRBV5-1,many,TRBD1,CASSPLRGTAETQYF,TGCGCCAGCAGCCCCCTTCGAGGGACAGCTGAGACCCAGTACTTC
TRBJ2-1,TRBV6-1,few,TRBD2,CASSEPMGAGNYNEQFF,TGTGCCAGCAGTGAACCCATGGGAGCGGGGAACTACAATGAGCAGTTCTTC
TRBJ2-7,TRBV18,NA,NA,CASSPNWMEQYF,TGTGCCAGCTCACCGAACTGGATGGAGCAGTACTTC
TRBJ2-3,TRBV12-5,few,NA,CASGLRVLNPTDTQYF,TGTGCTAGTGGTCTGAGGGTCCTTAACCCCACAGATACGCAGTATTTT
TRBJ1-2,TRBV7-2,many,NA,CASSLGLIGRPPNYGYTF,TGTGCCAGCAGCTTAGGGTTAATTGGCCGACCACCCAACTATGGCTACACCTTC
TRBJ2-5,TRBV29-1,few,TRBD2,CSVALAGGKETQYF,TGCAGCGTAGCCCTAGCGGGGGGAAAAGAGACCCAGTACTTC
TRBJ1-5,TRBV6-5,few,NA,CASSYSKLGHQPQHF,TGTGCCAGCAGTTACTCGAAGCTCGGGCACCAGCCCCAGCATTTT
TRBJ2-3,TRBV12-3/TRBV12-4,few,TRBD2,CASRVAGGPRTDTQYF,TGTGCCAGCAGAGTAGCGGGGGGGCCGCGCACAGATACGCAGTATTTT
TRBJ2-7,TRBV30,few,TRBD2,CAWRPTGGEVHEQYF,TGTGCCTGGAGGCCAACGGGAGGCGAAGTCCACGAGCAGTACTTC
TRBJ2-3,TRBV19,few,NA,CARRPPDTQYF,TGTGCCAGGCGACCCCCGGATACGCAGTATTTT
TRBJ2-1,TRBV7-2,many,NA,CASSLRRDPSYNEQFF,TGTGCCAGCAGCTTACGCCGGGACCCCTCCTACAATGAGCAGTTCTTC
TRBJ1-5,TRBV28,many,NA,CASSLLGNQPQHF,TGTGCCAGCAGTTTACTGGGGAATCAGCCCCAGCATTTT
TRBJ1-2,TRBV7-8,many,NA,CASSLYPEKGYTF,TGTGCCAGCAGCTTATACCCCGAGAAGGGCTACACCTTC
TRBJ2-7,TRBV18,many,TRBD2,CASSTKRGEYEQYF,TGTGCCAGCTCGACCAAGCGGGGGGAATACGAGCAGTACTTC
TRBJ1-1,TRBV20-1,few,NA,CSARTGAGNTEAFF,TGCAGTGCTAGGACGGGGGCTGGGAACACTGAAGCTTTCTTT
TRBJ1-2,TRBV7-9,NA,NA,CASLGGGGYTF,TGTGCCAGCCTCGGGGGAGGTGGCTACACCTTC
TRBJ2-1,TRBV5-1,few,TRBD1,CASSDGTGNNEQFF,TGCGCCAGCAGCGACGGGACAGGGAACAATGAGCAGTTCTTC
TRBJ2-7,TRBV7-2,NA,NA,CASVTGTWSSYEQYF,TGTGCCAGCGTTACCGGGACCTGGAGCTCCTACGAGCAGTACTTC
TRBJ2-1,TRBV29-1,many,TRBD2,CSVEGLAGSNEQFF,TGCAGCGTTGAGGGTCTAGCGGGGTCCAATGAGCAGTTCTTC
TRBJ2-3,TRBV20-1,few,TRBD2,CSATALAGDGADTQYF,TGCAGTGCTACCGCACTAGCGGGAGATGGAGCAGATACGCAGTATTTT
TRBJ1-5,TRBV15,NA,TRBD1,CATSRRTGGTWGNQPQHF,TGTGCCACCAGCAGACGGACAGGGGGTACGTGGGGCAATCAGCCCCAGCATTTT
TRBJ2-3,TRBV28,many,TRBD2,CASSYWTSLKTDTQYF,TGTGCCAGCAGCTATTGGACTAGCCTCAAAACAGATACGCAGTATTTT
TRBJ1-2,TRBV29-1,NA,NA,CSVEFQGYLANYGYTF,TGCAGCGTTGAATTTCAGGGGTACTTAGCTAACTATGGCTACACCTTC
TRBJ2-7,TRBV20-1,NA,NA,CSASQRDRTIYEQYF,TGCAGTGCTTCTCAGCGGGACAGGACTATCTACGAGCAGTACTTC
TRBJ1-5,TRBV16,few,TRBD1,CASRPDRGNQPQHF,TGTGCCAGCCGTCCGGACAGGGGCAATCAGCCCCAGCATTTT
TRBJ2-7,TRBV5-4,many,TRBD1,CASSKGQGEVQYF,TGTGCCAGCAGCAAGGGACAGGGAGAGGTGCAGTACTTC
TRBJ1-6,TRBV19,NA,NA,CASSMVGRNSPLHF,TGTGCCAGTAGTATGGTGGGGCGGAATTCACCCCTCCACTTT
TRBJ1-1,TRBV28,few,NA,CASSFGYYMNTEAFF,TGTGCCAGCAGTTTCGGATATTACATGAACACTGAAGCTTTCTTT
TRBJ1-6,TRBV10-3,few,NA,CAIRTRDSPLHF,TGTGCCATCAGGACCAGGGATTCACCCCTCCACTTT
TRBJ2-1,TRBV12-3/TRBV12-4,NA,NA,CASSPRAEQFF,TGTGCCAGCAGTCCCAGAGCGGAGCAGTTCTTC
TRBJ2-5,TRBV7-3,NA,NA,CASSFGAGRGETQYF,TGTGCCAGCAGCTTCGGAGCGGGCAGAGGGGAGACCCAGTACTTC
TRBJ1-2,TRBV27,NA,TRBD1,CASSLQGALYGYTF,TGTGCCAGCAGTTTACAGGGGGCACTCTATGGCTACACCTTC
TRBJ2-7,TRBV7-2,many,TRBD2,CASSRTSGSPGEQYF,TGTGCCAGCAGTAGGACTAGCGGGAGTCCAGGCGAGCAGTACTTC
TRBJ1-4,TRBV12-3/TRBV12-4,many,NA,CASSPEWGNEKLFF,TGTGCCAGCAGTCCCGAATGGGGGAATGAAAAACTGTTTTTT
TRBJ1-2,TRBV7-2,NA,TRBD1,CASSAGGADYGYTF,TGTGCCAGCAGCGCAGGGGGCGCGGACTATGGCTACACCTTC
TRBJ2-1,TRBV24-1,many,NA,CATGGYNEQFF,TGTGCCACCGGGGGGTACAATGAGCAGTTCTTC
TRBJ1-5,TRBV5-1,many,TRBD1,CASSASGQGYQPQHF,TGCGCCAGCAGCGCCTCGGGACAGGGGTATCAGCCCCAGCATTTT